The T cell receptor (beta chain) described here comes from a study of blood T cell repertoires in COVID-19. Germline CDR1 reads MDHEN; CDR2 reads SYDVKM. The V gene lost 6 bases and the J gene lost 5 bases, with 16 bases spanning the gap. The CDR3 runs 14 residues. Method: immunoSEQ multiplex PCR; TCRdb's copy keeps in-frame clones and lacks some. The table shows some 210,000 clones, with roughly 81% occurring only once. Sequencing input: peripheral blood. The TCR was taken from a woman between 45 and 60 years old with active or convalescent COVID-19. J is TRBJ2-5 and V is TRBV28; D might be TRBD1 (6 bases). The DNA of the CDR3 is TGTGCCAGCAGCCCCTCAGGGGATTCGGAGACCCAGTACTTC. Its protein product is CASSPSGDSETQYF.